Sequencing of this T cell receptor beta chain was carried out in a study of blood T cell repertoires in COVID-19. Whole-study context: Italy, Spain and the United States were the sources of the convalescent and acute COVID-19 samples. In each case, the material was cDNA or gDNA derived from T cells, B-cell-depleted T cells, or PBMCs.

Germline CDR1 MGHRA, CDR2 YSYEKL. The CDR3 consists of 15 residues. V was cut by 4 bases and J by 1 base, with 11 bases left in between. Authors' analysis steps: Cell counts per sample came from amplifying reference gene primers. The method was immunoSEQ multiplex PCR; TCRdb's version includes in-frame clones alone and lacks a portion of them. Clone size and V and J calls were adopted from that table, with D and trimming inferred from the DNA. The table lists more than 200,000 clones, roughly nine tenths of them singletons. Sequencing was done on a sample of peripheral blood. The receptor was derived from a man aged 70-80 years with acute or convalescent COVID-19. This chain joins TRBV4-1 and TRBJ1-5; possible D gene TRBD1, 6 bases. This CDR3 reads CASSLLQGSNQPQHF. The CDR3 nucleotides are TGCGCCAGCAGCCTTCTACAGGGAAGCAATCAGCCCCAGCATTTT.